The clone carrying this T cell receptor (beta chain) was counted many times. This sample stems from a study of T-cell reconstitution after alpha-beta-depleted transplantation in children. The authors prepared the TCRbeta library with unique molecular identifiers. One entry per CDR3 protein results from TCRdb running MiXCR on the PCR reads. Among around 96,000 distinct CDR3 sequences listed, 10% to 15% were seen once. The CDR3 is 14 residues long. CDR1 and CDR2 (germline): DFQATT, SNEGSKA (reference sequence). V was cut by 2 bases and J by 5 bases, with 15 bases left in between. This TCR was sampled from a human donor who donated a stem cell graft to a child with inherited bone marrow failure. V usage is TRBV20-1 and J usage is TRBJ1-2; maybe TRBD1 (5 bases). The sequenced sample was PBMCs from the stem cell graft donor, obtained from the stem cell graft. The CDR3 region has the DNA TGCAGTGCTAGACCCGCAGGAGGGGCTTATGGCTACACCTTC. It yields the protein CSARPAGGAYGYTF.